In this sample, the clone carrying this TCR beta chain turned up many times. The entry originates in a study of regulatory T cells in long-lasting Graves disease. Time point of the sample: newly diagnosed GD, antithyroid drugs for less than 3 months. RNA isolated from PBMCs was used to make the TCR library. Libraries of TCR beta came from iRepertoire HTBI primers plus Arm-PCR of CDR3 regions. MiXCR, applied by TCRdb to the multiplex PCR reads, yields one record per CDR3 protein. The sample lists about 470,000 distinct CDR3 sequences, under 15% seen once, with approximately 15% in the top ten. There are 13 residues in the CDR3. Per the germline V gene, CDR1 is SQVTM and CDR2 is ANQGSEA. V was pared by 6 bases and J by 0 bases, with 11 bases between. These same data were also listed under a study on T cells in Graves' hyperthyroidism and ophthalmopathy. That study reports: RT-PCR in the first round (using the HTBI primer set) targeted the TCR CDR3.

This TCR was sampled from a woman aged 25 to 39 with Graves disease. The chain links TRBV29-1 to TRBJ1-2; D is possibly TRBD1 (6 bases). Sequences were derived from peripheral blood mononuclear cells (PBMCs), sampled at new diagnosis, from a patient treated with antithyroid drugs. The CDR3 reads CSVRQGTNYGYTF. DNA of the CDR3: TGCAGCGTACGCCAGGGGACTAACTATGGCTACACCTTC.